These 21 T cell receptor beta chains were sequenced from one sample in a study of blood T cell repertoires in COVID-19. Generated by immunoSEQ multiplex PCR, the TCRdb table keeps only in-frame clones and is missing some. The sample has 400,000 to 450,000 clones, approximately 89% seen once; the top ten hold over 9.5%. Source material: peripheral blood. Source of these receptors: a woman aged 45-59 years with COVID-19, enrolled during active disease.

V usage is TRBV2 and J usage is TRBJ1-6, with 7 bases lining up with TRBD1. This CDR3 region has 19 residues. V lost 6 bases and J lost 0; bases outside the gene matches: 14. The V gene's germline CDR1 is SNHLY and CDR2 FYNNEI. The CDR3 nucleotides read TGTGCCAGCAGCGAATCGGGACAGCGATTTAGCTCCTATAATTCACCCCTCCACTTT. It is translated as CASSESGQRFSSYNSPLHF.

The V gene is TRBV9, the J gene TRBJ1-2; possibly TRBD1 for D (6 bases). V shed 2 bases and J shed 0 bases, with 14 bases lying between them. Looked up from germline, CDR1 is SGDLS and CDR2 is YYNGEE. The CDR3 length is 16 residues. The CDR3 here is CASSVKGGVANYGYTF. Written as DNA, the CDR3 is TGTGCCAGCAGCGTCAAAGGGGGGGTAGCTAACTATGGCTACACCTTC.

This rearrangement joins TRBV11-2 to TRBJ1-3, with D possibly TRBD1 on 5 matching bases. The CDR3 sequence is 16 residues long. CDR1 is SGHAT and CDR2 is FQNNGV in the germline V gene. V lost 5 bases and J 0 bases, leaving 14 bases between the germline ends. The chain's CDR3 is CASSPRGAVSGNTIYF. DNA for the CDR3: TGTGCCAGCAGCCCCCGCGGGGCAGTCTCTGGAAACACCATATATTTT.

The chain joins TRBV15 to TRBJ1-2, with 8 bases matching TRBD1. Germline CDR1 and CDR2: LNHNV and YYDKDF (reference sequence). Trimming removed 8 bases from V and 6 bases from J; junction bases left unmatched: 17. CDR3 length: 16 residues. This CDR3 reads CATHLSWDRIVHGYTF. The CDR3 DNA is TGTGCCACCCATCTATCTTGGGACAGGATCGTCCATGGCTACACCTTC.

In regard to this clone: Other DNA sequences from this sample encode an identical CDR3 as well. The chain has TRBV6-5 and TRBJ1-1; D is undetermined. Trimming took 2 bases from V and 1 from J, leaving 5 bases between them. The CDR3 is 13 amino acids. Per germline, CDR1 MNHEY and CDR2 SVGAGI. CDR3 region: CASSYGRNTEAFF. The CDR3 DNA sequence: TGTGCCAGCAGTTACGGCAGGAACACTGAAGCTTTCTTT.

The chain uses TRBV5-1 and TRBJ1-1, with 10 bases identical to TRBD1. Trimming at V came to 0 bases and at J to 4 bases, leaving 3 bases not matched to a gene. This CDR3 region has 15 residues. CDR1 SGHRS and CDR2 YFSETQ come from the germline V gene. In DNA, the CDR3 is TGCGCCAGCAGCTTGGGGACAGGGGGGACCACTGAAGCTTTCTTT. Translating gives CASSLGTGGTTEAFF.

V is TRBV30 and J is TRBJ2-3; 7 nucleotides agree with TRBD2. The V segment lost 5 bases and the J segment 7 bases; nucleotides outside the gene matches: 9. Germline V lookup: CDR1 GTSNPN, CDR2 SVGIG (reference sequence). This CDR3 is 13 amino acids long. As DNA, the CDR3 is TGTGCCTGGGGGGGGGAGGGATCGCATACGCAGTATTTT. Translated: CAWGGEGSHTQYF.

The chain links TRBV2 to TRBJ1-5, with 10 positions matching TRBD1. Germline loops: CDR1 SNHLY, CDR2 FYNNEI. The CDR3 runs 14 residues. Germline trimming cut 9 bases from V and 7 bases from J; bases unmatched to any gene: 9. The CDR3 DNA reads TGTGCCAGTTCTGGGGACAGGGGCCTCCAGCCCCAGCATTTT. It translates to CASSGDRGLQPQHF.

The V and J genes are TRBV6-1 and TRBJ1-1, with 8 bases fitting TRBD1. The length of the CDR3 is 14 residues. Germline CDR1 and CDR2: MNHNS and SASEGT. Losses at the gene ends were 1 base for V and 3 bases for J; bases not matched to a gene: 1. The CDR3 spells CASSEVDRDTEAFF. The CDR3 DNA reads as TGTGCCAGCAGTGAAGTGGACAGGGACACTGAAGCTTTCTTT.

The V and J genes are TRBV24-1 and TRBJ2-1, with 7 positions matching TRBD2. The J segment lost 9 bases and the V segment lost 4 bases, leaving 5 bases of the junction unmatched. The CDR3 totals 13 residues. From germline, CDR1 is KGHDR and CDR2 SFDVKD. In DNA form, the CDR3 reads TGTGCCACCAGTGACGCGACTAGCTCTGAGCAGTTCTTC. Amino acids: CATSDATSSEQFF.

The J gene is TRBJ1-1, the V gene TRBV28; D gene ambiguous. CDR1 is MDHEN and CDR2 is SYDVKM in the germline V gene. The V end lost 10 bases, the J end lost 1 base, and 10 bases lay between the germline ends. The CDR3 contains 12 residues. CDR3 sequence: CATENSNTEAFF. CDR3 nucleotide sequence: TGTGCCACCGAAAACTCGAACACTGAAGCTTTCTTT.

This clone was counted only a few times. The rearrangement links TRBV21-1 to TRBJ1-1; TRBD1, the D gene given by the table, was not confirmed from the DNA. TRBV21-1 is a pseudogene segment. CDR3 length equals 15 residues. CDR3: CASSTTSPDTAEAFF. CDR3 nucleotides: TGTGCCAGCAGCACTACTTCCCCGGACACCGCTGAAGCTTTCTTT.

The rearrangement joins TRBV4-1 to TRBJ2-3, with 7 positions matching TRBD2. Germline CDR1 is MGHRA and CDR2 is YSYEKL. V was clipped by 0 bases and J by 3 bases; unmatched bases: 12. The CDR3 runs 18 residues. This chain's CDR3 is CASSQDESAGVRTDTQYF. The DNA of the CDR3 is TGCGCCAGCAGCCAAGATGAATCGGCGGGGGTGAGAACAGATACGCAGTATTTT.

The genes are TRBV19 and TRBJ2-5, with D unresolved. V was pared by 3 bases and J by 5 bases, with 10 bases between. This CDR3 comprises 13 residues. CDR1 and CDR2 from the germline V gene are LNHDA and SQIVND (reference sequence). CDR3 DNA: TGTGCCAGTAGTATTGGCCTACAGGAGACCCAGTACTTC. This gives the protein CASSIGLQETQYF.

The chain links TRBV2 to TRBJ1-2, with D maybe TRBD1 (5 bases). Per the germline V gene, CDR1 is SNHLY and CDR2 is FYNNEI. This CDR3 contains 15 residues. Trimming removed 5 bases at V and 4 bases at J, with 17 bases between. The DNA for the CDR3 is TGTGCCAGCAGTCCCACCGGGGGGATCCCCTATGGCTACACCTTC. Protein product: CASSPTGGIPYGYTF.

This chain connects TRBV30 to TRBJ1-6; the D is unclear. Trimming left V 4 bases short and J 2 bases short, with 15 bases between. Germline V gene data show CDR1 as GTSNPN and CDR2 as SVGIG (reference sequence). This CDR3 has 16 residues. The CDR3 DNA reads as TGTGCCTGGACCCCCTTGGGAGATCCCTATAATTCACCCCTCCACTTT. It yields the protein CAWTPLGDPYNSPLHF.

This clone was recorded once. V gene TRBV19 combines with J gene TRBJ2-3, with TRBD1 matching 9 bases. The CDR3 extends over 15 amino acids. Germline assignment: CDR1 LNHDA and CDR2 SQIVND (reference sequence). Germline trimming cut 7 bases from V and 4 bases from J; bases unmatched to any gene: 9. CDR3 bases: TGTGCCAGTATCGGGGAGGGACAGGGCTCAGATACGCAGTATTTT. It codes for CASIGEGQGSDTQYF.

CDR3 sequence (DNA): TGTGCCAGCAGCGCGACAGGGGCCGCGAACACTGAAGCTTTCTTT. Residues: CASSATGAANTEAFF. The chain links TRBV9 to TRBJ1-1; 8 positions match TRBD1. V lost 3 bases and J lost 1; bases outside the gene matches: 5. This CDR3 is 15 amino acids long. The V gene's germline CDR1 is SGDLS and CDR2 YYNGEE.

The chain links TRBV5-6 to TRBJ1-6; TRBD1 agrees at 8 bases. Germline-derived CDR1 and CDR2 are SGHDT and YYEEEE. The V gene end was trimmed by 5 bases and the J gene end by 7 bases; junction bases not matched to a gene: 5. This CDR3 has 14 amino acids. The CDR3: CASRRTGRNSPLHF. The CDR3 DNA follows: TGTGCCAGCAGGCGGACAGGGCGAAATTCACCCCTCCACTTT.

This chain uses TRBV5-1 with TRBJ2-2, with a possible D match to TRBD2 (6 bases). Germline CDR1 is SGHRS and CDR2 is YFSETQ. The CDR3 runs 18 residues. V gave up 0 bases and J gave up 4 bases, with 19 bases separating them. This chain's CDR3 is CASSLVSRELAGTGELFF. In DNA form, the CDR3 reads TGCGCCAGCAGCTTGGTTAGTCGCGAACTAGCAGGCACCGGGGAGCTGTTTTTT.

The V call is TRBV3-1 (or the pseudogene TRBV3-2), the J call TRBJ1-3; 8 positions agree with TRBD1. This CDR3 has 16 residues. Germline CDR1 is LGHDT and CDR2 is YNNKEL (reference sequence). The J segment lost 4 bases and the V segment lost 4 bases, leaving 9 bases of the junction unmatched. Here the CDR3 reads CASSPNGWDRGNTIYF. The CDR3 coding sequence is TGTGCCAGCAGCCCTAACGGGTGGGACAGGGGAAACACCATATATTTT.